This T cell receptor beta chain was obtained from a study of blood T cell repertoires in COVID-19. Trimming took off 2 bases at V and 8 bases at J, with 13 bases between the two ends. Germline values: CDR1 SNHLY, CDR2 FYNNEI. CDR3 length: 14 amino acids. As processed by the authors: Estimates of nucleated cell counts were drawn from the amplification of reference gene primers. Assay used: immunoSEQ multiplex PCR; TCRdb lists only in-frame clones, some missing. V and J calls and clone size are as listed in that table; D and trimming were resolved from the DNA. This sample has roughly 250,000 clones, with about 88% found just once.

This sequence originates from a woman in her forties who had recovered from COVID-19. The chain recombines TRBV2 with TRBJ2-1; D possibly corresponds to TRBD1 (6 bases). The sequenced material came from peripheral blood. CDR3 loop: CASSEQGIVDEQFF. DNA for the CDR3: TGTGCCAGCAGTGAACAGGGGATTGTGGATGAGCAGTTCTTC.